Each of the 32 T cell receptor beta chains below was sequenced from the same sample in a study of T-cell memory formation after mild COVID-19. TCRdb re-analysed the 5' RACE reads in MiXCR, keeping a single row per CDR3 protein. The profile shows under 250,000 distinct CDR3 sequences, approximately 9% of them singletons. Sample: PBMCs or a T cell subset sorted from them (not recorded which). The receptors stem from a man between 18 and 29 years old who had mild COVID-19 (a few samples of this study predate the infection). Cell type and time point are not known.

This clonotype was seen a handful of times. V and J are TRBV5-8 and TRBJ2-5; TRBD1 agrees at 7 bases. V was pared by 4 bases and J by 5 bases, with 11 bases of the junction left unmatched. This CDR3 region has 15 residues. Per germline, CDR1 SGHTS and CDR2 YDEGEE. CDR3 nucleotide sequence: TGTGCCAGCAGCCGTCCAAGACAGGGTGTGGAGACCCAGTACTTC. Translated: CASSRPRQGVETQYF.

The chain's CDR3 is CSASDRTSFTDTQYF. CDR3 bases: TGCAGTGCTAGTGATAGGACTTCATTCACAGATACGCAGTATTTT. V is TRBV20-1 and J is TRBJ2-3, with D possibly being TRBD2 (5 bases). Trimming took off 3 bases at V and 2 bases at J, with 15 bases between the two ends. Germline values: CDR1 DFQATT, CDR2 SNEGSKA (reference sequence). This CDR3 comprises 15 residues.

This clonotype was found a few times. The chain is built from TRBV29-1 and TRBJ2-2; D perhaps matches TRBD1 (5 bases). V gave up 5 bases and J gave up 3 bases, with 10 bases separating them. There are 13 residues in the CDR3. Germline loops: CDR1 SQVTM, CDR2 ANQGSEA. CDR3 bases: TGCAGCGTTATTGGGGCGGACACCGGGGAGCTGTTTTTT. Amino acids: CSVIGADTGELFF.

The chain joins TRBV5-1 to TRBJ1-3; weak D call: TRBD1 (5 bases). CDR3 size: 16 residues. CDR1 and CDR2 from the germline V gene are SGHRS and YFSETQ. Trimming pared 0 bases from V and 2 bases from J, leaving 12 bases between. CDR3 in DNA: TGCGCCAGCAGCTTGGATGGGGGAGGCACTGGAAACACCATATATTTT. Translated, it gives CASSLDGGGTGNTIYF.

The genes are TRBV7-2 and TRBJ2-7; 10 bases are shared with TRBD1. Germline CDR1 is SGHTA and CDR2 is FQGNSA. The CDR3 has 15 amino acids. J was trimmed by 5 bases and V by 2 bases; bases with no gene match: 6. The CDR3 bases are TGTGCCAGCAGCTTACTCGGGACAGGGGCGGACGAGCAGTACTTC. It translates to CASSLLGTGADEQYF. The whole variable domain, remainder taken from reference TRBV7-2 and TRBJ2-7, is GAGVSQSPSNKVTEKGKDVELRCDPISGHTALYWYRQSLGQGLEFLIYFQGNSAPDKSGLPSDRFSAERTGGSVSTLTIQRTQQEDSAVYLCASSLLGTGADEQYFGPGTRLTVT.

This clonotype was seen only a few times. The genes are TRBV7-2 and TRBJ2-3; 7 bases agree with TRBD2. CDR3 length equals 14 residues. Germline CDR1 is SGHTA and CDR2 is FQGNSA. V gave up 4 bases and J gave up 3 bases; unmatched junction bases: 4. The chain's CDR3 is CASSSQAGTDTQYF. In nucleotides, the CDR3 is TGTGCCAGCAGCTCCCAAGCGGGGACAGATACGCAGTATTTT.

This clonotype was seen a few times. The genes are TRBV12-3 or TRBV12-4 and TRBJ1-2, with D maybe TRBD1 (5 bases). V lost 3 bases, J lost 5 bases, and 19 bases lay in between. The CDR3 has 16 amino acids. CDR3 residues: CASSFPRGAGGYGYTF. The CDR3 bases are TGTGCCAGCAGTTTCCCCCGCGGGGCGGGGGGTTATGGCTACACCTTC.

The V and J genes are TRBV12-3 or TRBV12-4 and TRBJ2-1; D is uncertain. The CDR3 is made up of 12 amino acids. Trimming took off 2 bases at V and 8 bases at J, with 7 bases between the two ends. Written as DNA, the CDR3 is TGTGCCAGCAGTTTATATAGTTATGAGCAGTTCTTC. Translating it yields CASSLYSYEQFF.

The chain has TRBV7-2 and TRBJ1-1; tentatively, D is TRBD1 (5 bases). Germline V gene sequence: CDR1 SGHTA, CDR2 FQGNSA. CDR3 size: 16 residues. V was trimmed by 4 bases and J by 3 bases, leaving 18 bases between them. Here the CDR3 reads CASSSAGTEYYTEAFF. CDR3 in DNA: TGTGCCAGCAGCTCCGCCGGGACGGAATATTACACTGAAGCTTTCTTT.

This clonotype has a count of ten or more. The chain links TRBV7-2 to TRBJ2-3; the D is unclear. In germline, CDR1 is SGHTA, CDR2 FQGNSA. This CDR3 spans 13 amino acids. V was pared by 5 bases and J by 9 bases, with 15 bases between. As DNA, the CDR3 is TGTGCCAGCAGCCCCTCCGACCTGGGGACGCAGTATTTT. It codes for CASSPSDLGTQYF.

The chain has TRBV12-3 or TRBV12-4 and TRBJ2-7, with D perhaps matching TRBD1 (5 bases). This CDR3 spans 14 amino acids. Trimming left V 3 bases short and J 4 bases short, with 13 bases between. The CDR3 coding sequence is TGTGCCAGCAGTTTCGGCAGGGTGGGTTACGAGCAGTACTTC. This gives the protein CASSFGRVGYEQYF.

This clonotype was counted only a few times. The rearrangement joins TRBV4-3 to TRBJ1-1; 7 bases match TRBD1. V trimming: 3 bases; J trimming: 3 bases; junction bases outside the gene matches: 4. Germline V gives CDR1 LGHNA, CDR2 YSLEER. This CDR3 is 14 amino acids long. The chain's CDR3 is CASSHPDRDTEAFF. CDR3 coding DNA: TGCGCCAGCAGCCATCCCGACAGGGACACTGAAGCTTTCTTT.

This clonotype occurred many times. V and J are TRBV3-1 and TRBJ2-3; D may be TRBD1 (6 bases). Trimming pared 1 base from V and 1 base from J, leaving 9 bases between. Per germline, CDR1 LGHDT and CDR2 YNNKEL (reference sequence). The CDR3 runs 15 residues. CDR3 in amino acids: CASSQGGLRTDTQYF. CDR3 DNA: TGTGCCAGCAGCCAAGGGGGGCTACGCACAGATACGCAGTATTTT.

In this sample, this clonotype turned up a few times. The CDR3 reads CASSLGTDSYEQYF. CDR3 DNA sequence: TGCGCCAGCAGCTTGGGGACTGATTCCTACGAGCAGTACTTC. The chain recombines TRBV5-1 with TRBJ2-7; possible D gene TRBD2, 5 bases. Germline loops: CDR1 SGHRS, CDR2 YFSETQ. Trimming left V 0 bases short and J 1 base short, with 8 bases between. The CDR3 contains 14 residues.

The rearrangement uses TRBV7-6 and TRBJ2-5, with TRBD2 as a possible D gene (5 bases). CDR1 and CDR2 (germline): SGHVS, FNYEAQ. This CDR3 spans 13 amino acids. V shed 8 bases and J shed 2 bases, with 12 bases lying between them. CDR3 protein: CASSGLVQETQYF. CDR3 DNA: TGTGCCAGCTCCGGACTCGTACAAGAGACCCAGTACTTC.

There are a few counts of this clonotype. This chain connects TRBV6-2 or TRBV6-3 to TRBJ2-2, with unresolved D. CDR3 length equals 14 residues. V was shortened by 7 bases and J by 6 bases, with 15 bases between the two germline ends. The germline gives CDR1 MNHEY, CDR2 SVGEGT. CDR3 sequence (DNA): TGTGCCAGCACCCCCGGTTTTGGCCCCGGGGAGCTGTTTTTT. The encoded protein is CASTPGFGPGELFF.

This sequence joins TRBV7-9 and TRBJ2-3, with D hard to call. Between the trimmed V and J ends, which lost 3 bases and 0 bases, there was a span of 10 bases. CDR1 SEHNR and CDR2 FQNEAQ come from the germline V gene (reference sequence). The CDR3 covers 15 residues. The CDR3 is CASSLVASSTDTQYF. CDR3 nucleotides: TGTGCCAGCAGCTTGGTAGCCTCTAGCACAGATACGCAGTATTTT.

The gene calls are TRBV19 and TRBJ2-5, with no clear D. Trimming removed 3 bases from V and 4 bases from J, with 9 bases in between. The CDR3 runs 13 residues. Germline loops: CDR1 LNHDA, CDR2 SQIVND (reference sequence). The CDR3 nucleotides are TGTGCCAGTAGTATCGGGTTTGGAGAGACCCAGTACTTC. Translated, it gives CASSIGFGETQYF.

The chain employs TRBV6-2 or TRBV6-3 and TRBJ2-4; D might be TRBD1 (6 bases). This CDR3 is built from 17 residues. Trimming took 4 bases from V and 1 from J, leaving 17 bases between them. Looked up from germline, CDR1 is MNHEY and CDR2 is SVGEGT. The CDR3 sequence: CASSSLQGSSAKNIQYF. CDR3 sequence (DNA): TGTGCCAGCAGTTCACTACAGGGCTCCTCCGCCAAAAACATTCAGTACTTC.

V gene TRBV5-6 combines with J gene TRBJ2-1; 7 bases fit TRBD2. The V gene end was trimmed by 0 bases and the J gene end by 7 bases; junction bases not matched to a gene: 19. The CDR3 is 19 amino acids. Germline V lookup: CDR1 SGHDT, CDR2 YYEEEE. In DNA form, the CDR3 reads TGTGCCAGCAGCTTGGAAAAACAAGCGGTAATAGCGGGCGGGAATGAGCAGTTCTTC. Amino acid sequence: CASSLEKQAVIAGGNEQFF.

The chain recombines TRBV20-1 with TRBJ2-7; D possibly corresponds to TRBD2 (6 bases). V lost 3 bases, J lost 0 bases, and 12 bases lay in between. This CDR3 is 14 amino acids long. CDR1 DFQATT and CDR2 SNEGSKA come from the germline V gene (reference sequence). The CDR3 spells CSASGGLSSYEQYV. The DNA for the CDR3 is TGCAGTGCTAGCGGGGGTCTGAGCTCCTACGAGCAGTACGTC.

The chain combines TRBV5-1 with TRBJ2-5; no clear D. CDR1 and CDR2 from the germline V gene are SGHRS and YFSETQ. Trimming took off 8 bases at V and 5 bases at J, with 7 bases between the two ends. This CDR3 spans 10 amino acids. The CDR3 region has the DNA TGCGCCAGGGAGAGGGAGACCCAGTACTTC. Protein product: CARERETQYF.

The table lists this clonotype with a few counts. The CDR3 DNA is TGTGCCAGCAGCCCGCGTAAACAGGGTAGGGACTATGGCTACACCTTC. The encoded protein is CASSPRKQGRDYGYTF. This chain connects TRBV3-2 to TRBJ1-2; the table's D gene call, TRBD1, was not cross checked with the DNA. TRBV3-2 represents a pseudogene. The CDR3 has 16 residues.

This clonotype came up a few times. The chain has TRBV5-1 and TRBJ1-2; no definite D call. The CDR3 extends over 14 amino acids. Germline V CDR1 and CDR2: SGHRS, YFSETQ. V lost 4 bases to trimming and J lost 4 bases, with 14 bases between them. CDR3 region: CASSTPKEGYGYTF. The CDR3 DNA reads as TGCGCCAGCAGCACCCCAAAGGAGGGCTATGGCTACACCTTC.

This clonotype has ten or more counts. The rearrangement joins TRBV7-9 to TRBJ2-5; the D gene is possibly TRBD2 (7 bases). The CDR3 is 13 residues long. The germline CDR1 and CDR2 sequences are SEHNR and FQNEAQ (reference sequence). Trimming removed 8 bases from V and 2 bases from J, with 12 bases in between. Here the CDR3 DNA reads TGTGCCAGCGAAGGGGGGGGTCAAGAGACCCAGTACTTC. Protein product: CASEGGGQETQYF.

This clonotype was observed at least ten times. V usage is TRBV24-1 and J usage is TRBJ2-1; TRBD2 matches at 11 bases. Germline V gene sequence: CDR1 KGHDR, CDR2 SFDVKD. The CDR3 contains 16 residues. V was pared by 2 bases and J by 4 bases, with 3 bases of the junction left unmatched. In DNA form, the CDR3 reads TGTGCCACCAGTGATTCCGGGACTAGCGGATACAATGAGCAGTTCTTC. Amino acid sequence: CATSDSGTSGYNEQFF.

This clonotype showed up just a few times. The chain is built from TRBV5-1 and TRBJ2-5, with a possible D match to TRBD1 (5 bases). Germline CDR1 and CDR2: SGHRS and YFSETQ. V was clipped by 4 bases and J by 5 bases, with 21 bases between them. There are 16 residues in the CDR3. The DNA of the CDR3 is TGCGCCAGCAGCACAGAGAGCGTCAGGGAAGGCGAGACCCAGTACTTC. Its protein is CASSTESVREGETQYF.

The rearrangement links TRBV20-1 to TRBJ2-1; TRBD2 matches 12 bases. The CDR3 covers 13 residues. With V trimmed by 3 bases and J by 6 bases, 0 bases remained unmatched. Germline V gene lookup returns CDR1 DFQATT and CDR2 SNEGSKA (reference sequence). CDR3 sequence reads: CSARTSGGNEQFF. The CDR3 DNA is TGCAGTGCTAGGACTAGCGGGGGCAATGAGCAGTTCTTC.

The chain carries TRBV5-1 and TRBJ2-1; the D call may be TRBD1 or TRBD2 (5 bases each). Germline V lookup: CDR1 SGHRS, CDR2 YFSETQ. The CDR3 has 14 residues. Trimming took off 4 bases at V and 6 bases at J, with 14 bases between the two ends. The CDR3 protein is CASSGGPPANEQFF. The CDR3 coding sequence is TGCGCCAGCAGCGGGGGACCGCCAGCCAATGAGCAGTTCTTC.

This chain uses TRBV2 with TRBJ2-3, with D possibly TRBD1 on 6 matching bases. V lost 1 base, J lost 1 base, and 9 bases lay in between. The CDR3 length is 15 residues. The germline V gene encodes CDR1 SNHLY and CDR2 FYNNEI. CDR3 coding DNA: TGTGCCAGCAGTGAAGTGGGGGCCCGCACAGATACGCAGTATTTT. The encoded protein is CASSEVGARTDTQYF.

In its sample, this clonotype was seen a few times. V and J are TRBV10-3 and TRBJ1-4; D perhaps matches TRBD1 (5 bases). This CDR3 region has 17 residues. V lost 4 bases to trimming and J lost 0 bases, with 15 bases between them. CDR1 and CDR2 (germline): ENHRY, SYGVKD. The CDR3 loop is CAISAQGAPATNEKLFF. The CDR3 bases are TGTGCCATCAGTGCCCAGGGCGCTCCGGCAACTAATGAAAAACTGTTTTTT.

This clonotype was recorded a few times. The chain links TRBV5-6 to TRBJ2-4; D might be TRBD1 or TRBD2, each matching 5 bases. CDR1 and CDR2 (germline): SGHDT, YYEEEE. This CDR3 contains 16 residues. Trimming took off 3 bases at V and 1 base at J, with 14 bases between the two ends. The CDR3 region has the DNA TGTGCCAGCAGCTCCGAGGGGTGGGGGGCCAAAAACATTCAGTACTTC. Translated, it gives CASSSEGWGAKNIQYF.